The clone carrying this T cell receptor beta chain was counted between two and nine times. What it recognizes is unknown. This sample stems from a study of CD4+ T cells in melanoma. Study-level results: CD8+ T cell, macrophage and B cell function reportedly correlated with neoantigen-specific CD4+ T cells. In melanoma, neoantigen-specific CD4+ T cells reportedly differed in differentiation state.

Assay: immunoSEQ multiplex PCR; the TCRdb copy retains only in-frame clones and omits some. Counted here are fewer than 20,000 clones, approximately 79% occurring once; the ten biggest clones make up about 12%. Trimming removed 8 bases at V and 6 bases at J, with 4 bases between. This CDR3 has 9 residues. CDR1 and CDR2 (germline): SGHKS, YYEKEE (reference sequence). This chain uses TRBV5-5 with TRBJ2-3, with D unresolved. Sequenced input: cells from a culture (not recorded whether cultured in vitro). The clonotype comes from a human donor with melanoma. The CDR3 reads CARNDTQYF. The CDR3 bases are TGTGCCAGGAACGATACGCAGTATTTT.